This T cell receptor (beta chain) is from a study of post-analysis software for immune sequencing data. For the study at large: Several disease courses (relapsing-remitting, secondary progressive and progressive-relapsing) of multiple sclerosis were included. Regarding the study as a whole: Under the F measure, samples that were prepared in one batch clustered strongly together. Patients carried 5 or 6 TRBV segments more frequently than controls did, and TRBV5-6, TRBV5-1 and TRBV20-1 were among them. Significantly lower normalized Chao1 diversity was seen in multiple sclerosis patients than in controls.

The CDR3 is made up of 15 amino acids. Germline V gene sequence: CDR1 DFQATT, CDR2 SNEGSKA (reference sequence). cDNA libraries of TCR beta carried unique molecular identifiers. Each sample of about 0.95 to 10 million input T cells yielded 500,000 or so cDNA molecules, so each molecule approximated one T cell. TCRdb recomputed calls from the PCR reads with MiXCR, one row per CDR3 protein. The sample has hundreds of thousands of distinct CDR3 sequences, 35% to 40% seen once. Comments on this clonotype: What it binds is unknown. Possible read error: a much larger clone is one base away.

The sequenced sample was blood. The chain joins TRBV20-1 to TRBJ2-1, with D perhaps TRBD1 (6 bases). The origin of this receptor is a girl between 10 and 17 years old with multiple sclerosis. The CDR3 DNA follows: TGCAGTGCTAGGACTCTAGACCGACAGGACAATGAGCGGTTCTTC. Protein sequence: CSARTLDRQDNERFF.